The 17 T cell receptor beta chains reported below all come from one sample, sequenced in a study of shared clonotypes between healthy human individuals. The repertoire was sequenced with immunoSEQ multiplex PCR; TCRdb's copy has only in-frame clones and lacks some. The table has 550,000 to 700,000 clones, roughly 73% seen once. Sequenced: memory CD4+ T cells sorted from blood. This sample's subset: CD45RA-negative fraction. The receptor source for this set is a young woman in good health.

CDR3 nucleotides: TGTGCCAGCAGCTTAGTTGGCCCTGGGAACACAGATACGCAGTATTTT. As protein: CASSLVGPGNTDTQYF. The chain carries TRBV11-2 and TRBJ2-3; D is unclear. CDR1 and CDR2 from the germline V gene are SGHAT and FQNNGV. V was trimmed by 1 base and J by 2 bases, leaving 13 bases between them. The CDR3 extends over 16 amino acids.

V gene TRBV6-6 combines with J gene TRBJ1-3, with TRBD1 as a possible D gene (5 bases). This CDR3 contains 14 residues. The ends were cut back, 6 bases at V and 2 bases at J, with 11 bases in the middle. Germline V CDR1 and CDR2: MNHNY, SVGAGI (reference sequence). This CDR3 reads CASRATAAGNTIYF. The CDR3 coding sequence is TGTGCCAGCAGAGCGACAGCCGCTGGAAACACCATATATTTT.

This clone showed up just a few times. CDR3 region: CASSLSGEIYGYTF. Written as DNA, the CDR3 is TGTGCCAGCTCACTATCCGGGGAGATCTATGGCTACACCTTC. The chain carries TRBV18 and TRBJ1-2; D gene ambiguous. CDR1 and CDR2 (germline): KGHSH, LQKENI. Trimming removed 4 bases at V and 4 bases at J, with 13 bases between. CDR3 length equals 14 residues.

This chain connects TRBV6-5 to TRBJ1-5, with 8 bases matching TRBD1. This CDR3 has 13 residues. Germline values: CDR1 MNHEY, CDR2 SVGAGI. V lost 7 bases, J lost 4 bases, and 3 bases stayed unmatched. CDR3: CASTGQVNQPQHF. The CDR3 DNA reads as TGTGCCAGCACGGGACAGGTAAATCAGCCCCAGCATTTT.

This chain connects TRBV21-1 to TRBJ2-5; the listed D gene, TRBD1, was not tested against the DNA. TRBV21-1 is a listed pseudogene. The CDR3 contains 17 residues. CDR3 coding DNA: TGTGCCAGCAGATCCGGGACAGGCAGAGTATACCGGGAGACCCAGTACTTC. This encodes CASRSGTGRVYRETQYF.

The chain joins TRBV28 to TRBJ1-4; D not resolved. The CDR3 is 12 residues long. Germline-derived CDR1 and CDR2 are MDHEN and SYDVKM. Between the trimmed V and J ends, which lost 2 bases and 8 bases, there was a span of 6 bases. In DNA, the CDR3 is TGTGCCAGCAGTTTAAGCCAGGAAAAACTGTTTTTT. Amino acids: CASSLSQEKLFF.

The rearrangement joins TRBV9 to TRBJ2-5; no firm D call. This CDR3 has 15 amino acids. V gave up 0 bases and J gave up 5 bases, with 14 bases separating them. CDR1 is SGDLS and CDR2 is YYNGEE in the germline V gene. The CDR3 coding sequence is TGTGCCAGCAGCGTAGGCGACCCCGGAGCCGAGACCCAGTACTTC. It encodes CASSVGDPGAETQYF.

The chain links TRBV27 to TRBJ2-7, with 7 bases that match TRBD2. The J segment lost 4 bases and the V segment lost 5 bases, leaving 8 bases of the junction unmatched. Germline V gene sequence: CDR1 MNHEY, CDR2 SMNVEV (reference sequence). CDR3 length: 14 amino acids. Written as DNA, the CDR3 is TGTGCCAGCAGTATAGCGGGTATCGGGTACGAGCAGTACTTC. Residues: CASSIAGIGYEQYF.

This CDR3 is CASSFLTDTEAFF. As DNA, the CDR3 is TGTGCCAGCAGCTTTCTAACTGACACTGAAGCTTTCTTT. The chain combines TRBV11-2 with TRBJ1-1; D not resolved. Germline CDR1 and CDR2: SGHAT and FQNNGV. The CDR3 sequence is 13 residues long. Trimming removed 3 bases at V and 3 bases at J, with 8 bases between.

CDR3 bases: TGTGCCAGCAGTATTAGAACAGGGGCCGTACCTTACGAGCAGTACTTC. It translates to CASSIRTGAVPYEQYF. The V and J genes are TRBV27 and TRBJ2-7; 7 bases are a match to TRBD1. The germline gives CDR1 MNHEY, CDR2 SMNVEV (reference sequence). This CDR3 contains 16 residues. V shed 5 bases, J shed 4 bases, and the junction held 14 bases outside the gene matches.

The V call is TRBV5-1, the J call TRBJ2-3; D perhaps matches TRBD1 (6 bases). This CDR3 contains 15 residues. V dropped 2 bases and J dropped 2 bases, with 12 bases sitting between them. Germline V gene sequence: CDR1 SGHRS, CDR2 YFSETQ. CDR3 in amino acids: CASSFVDRYTDTQYF. The CDR3 DNA reads TGCGCCAGCAGCTTCGTGGACAGATACACAGATACGCAGTATTTT. Filled out from reference TRBV5-1 and TRBJ2-3, the complete variable domain reads KAGVTQTPRYLIKTRGQQVTLSCSPISGHRSVSWYQQTPGQGLQFLFEYFSETQRNKGNFPGRFSGRQFSNSRSEMNVSTLELGDSALYLCASSFVDRYTDTQYFGPGTRLTVL.

This clone appeared many times. The V call is TRBV28, the J call TRBJ1-2, with D tentatively TRBD1 (5 bases). The CDR3 consists of 16 residues. Deletions cut 5 bases from V and 10 bases from J, with 26 bases between. CDR1 and CDR2 (germline): MDHEN, SYDVKM. The CDR3 loop reads CASSQHSLTAALVYTF. CDR3 coding DNA: TGTGCCAGCAGTCAACACTCCCTGACAGCTGCATTAGTCTACACCTTC.

This clone was seen at least ten times. The chain joins TRBV7-7 to TRBJ2-2, with 7 bases matching TRBD2. The V gene end was trimmed by 5 bases and the J gene end by 4 bases; junction bases not matched to a gene: 7. Looked up from germline, CDR1 is SSHAT and CDR2 is FNYEAQ (reference sequence). The CDR3 runs to 15 residues. The CDR3 sequence is CASSQNWGGTGELFF. CDR3 DNA: TGTGCCAGCAGCCAAAACTGGGGGGGCACCGGGGAGCTGTTTTTT.

The table lists this clone with a count of one. J is TRBJ1-2 and V is TRBV4-1; perhaps TRBD1 as D (6 bases). This CDR3 has 13 residues. V shed 0 bases and J shed 7 bases, with 9 bases lying between them. Germline CDR1 and CDR2: MGHRA and YSYEKL. CDR3 in amino acids: CASSQEGQSGYTF. Written as DNA, the CDR3 is TGCGCCAGCAGCCAAGAAGGACAGTCTGGCTACACCTTC.

The gene calls are TRBV2 and TRBJ1-1; D unclear. The V end was cut by 4 bases, the J end by 5 bases, with 8 bases between. The V gene's germline CDR1 is SNHLY and CDR2 FYNNEI. The CDR3 sequence is 12 residues long. CDR3 bases: TGTGCCAGCAGTGCCACCGGGACTGAAGCTTTCTTT. Translated: CASSATGTEAFF.

V gene TRBV28 combines with J gene TRBJ2-7; 8 bases align to TRBD2. V shed 6 bases and J 1 base; nucleotides not matched to a gene: 11. In germline, CDR1 is MDHEN, CDR2 SYDVKM. The CDR3 sequence is 16 residues long. The CDR3 protein is CASRDSGTGGSYEQYF. The CDR3 DNA reads as TGTGCCAGCAGGGATAGCGGGACCGGTGGTTCCTACGAGCAGTACTTC.

This rearrangement joins TRBV29-1 to TRBJ1-1, with 11 bases fitting TRBD1. Germline V gene data show CDR1 as SQVTM and CDR2 as ANQGSEA. V gave up 7 bases and J gave up 6 bases; unmatched junction bases: 7. This CDR3 spans 13 amino acids. CDR3 region: CSGRTGGSPEAFF. CDR3 nucleotides: TGCAGCGGAAGGACAGGGGGCTCCCCTGAAGCTTTCTTT. Full variable domain (remainder filled in from reference TRBV29-1 and TRBJ1-1): SAVISQKPSRDICQRGTSLTIQCQVDSQVTMMFWYRQQPGQSLTLIATANQGSEATYESGFVIDKFPISRPNLTFSTLTVSNMSPEDSSIYLCSGRTGGSPEAFFGQGTRLTVV.